These T cell receptor beta chains were read from a single sample in a study of T cells and Merkel cell carcinoma outcomes. TCRdb's table, derived via immunoSEQ multiplex PCR, lists solely in-frame clones and lacks some. The table has 6,000 or so clones, approximately 75% seen once; the top ten hold over 12%. Input material: tumor tissue from Merkel cell carcinoma. These receptors were collected from a human donor with Merkel cell carcinoma. Some clones in this sample may be carry-over from other donors' samples. Both conserved end residues are part of each CDR3.

CDR3 protein,J gene,V gene
CASSPLQRGADTQYF,TRBJ2-3,TRBV18
CASSFSWTGGTEAFF,TRBJ1-1,TRBV5-1
CASSSQRETYGYTF,TRBJ1-2,TRBV5-6
CASSDLAGLHEEQFF,TRBJ2-1,TRBV6-1
CASSAWRDTYEQYF,TRBJ2-7,TRBV2
CASSHGLETQYF,TRBJ2-5,TRBV14
CASSRSGEGNIQYF,TRBJ2-4,TRBV14
CASSLGQIYNEQFF,TRBJ2-1,TRBV11-2
CASRGQGFETQYF,TRBJ2-5,TRBV25-1
CASSLVPGEGNTIYF,TRBJ1-3,TRBV13